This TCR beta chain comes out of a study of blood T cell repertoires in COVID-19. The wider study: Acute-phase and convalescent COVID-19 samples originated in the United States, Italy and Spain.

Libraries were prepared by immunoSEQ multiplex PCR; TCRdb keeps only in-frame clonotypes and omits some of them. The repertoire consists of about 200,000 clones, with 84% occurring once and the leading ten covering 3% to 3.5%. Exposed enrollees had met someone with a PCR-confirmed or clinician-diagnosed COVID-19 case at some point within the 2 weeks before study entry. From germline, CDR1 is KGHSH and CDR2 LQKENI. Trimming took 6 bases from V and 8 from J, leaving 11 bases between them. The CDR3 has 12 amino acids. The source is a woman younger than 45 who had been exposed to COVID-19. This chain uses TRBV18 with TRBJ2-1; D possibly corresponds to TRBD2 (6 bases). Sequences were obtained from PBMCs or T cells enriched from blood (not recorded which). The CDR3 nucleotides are TGTGCCAGCTCCCGGGAGCTCTATGAGCAGTTCTTC. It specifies CASSRELYEQFF.